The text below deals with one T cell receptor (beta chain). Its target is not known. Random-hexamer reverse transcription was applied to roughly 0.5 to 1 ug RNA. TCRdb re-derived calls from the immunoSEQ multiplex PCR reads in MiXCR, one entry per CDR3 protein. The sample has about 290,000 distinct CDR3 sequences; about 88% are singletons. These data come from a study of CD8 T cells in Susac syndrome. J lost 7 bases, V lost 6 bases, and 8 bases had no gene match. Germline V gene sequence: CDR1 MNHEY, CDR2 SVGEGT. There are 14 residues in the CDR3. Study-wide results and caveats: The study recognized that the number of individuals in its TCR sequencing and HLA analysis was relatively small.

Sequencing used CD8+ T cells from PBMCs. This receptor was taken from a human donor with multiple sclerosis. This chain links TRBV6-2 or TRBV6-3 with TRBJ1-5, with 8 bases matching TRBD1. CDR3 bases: TGTGCCAGCAGCCATGACAGGGGAGGACAGCCCCAGCATTTT. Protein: CASSHDRGGQPQHF.